The next 32 T cell receptor beta chains were all read from a single sample in a study of T cell repertoires in cytomegalovirus infection. TCRdb reprocessed the reads via MiXCR and lists one record per CDR3 protein. This table holds 300,000 or so distinct CDR3 sequences, 25% found once. What these receptors recognize is not known. Sequencing used cultured PBMCs, obtained from culture after CMV antigen stimulation. The receptors were gathered from a human donor in good health (CMV status not recorded). Some clones in this sample may be carry-over from other donors' samples.

The chain has TRBV2 and TRBJ2-1, with D unresolved. There are 13 residues in the CDR3. V shed 4 bases and J shed 4 bases, with 8 bases lying between them. Germline CDR1 SNHLY, CDR2 FYNNEI. This CDR3 is CASSVERYNEQFF. In nucleotides, the CDR3 is TGTGCCAGCAGTGTCGAGCGTTACAATGAGCAGTTCTTC.

This clonotype has more than one count but fewer than ten. The J gene is TRBJ2-7, the V gene TRBV6-5, with TRBD1 identical over 9 bases. The CDR3 is 15 residues long. J was trimmed by 3 bases and V by 4 bases; bases with no gene match: 7. The germline CDR1 and CDR2 sequences are MNHEY and SVGAGI. The CDR3 bases are TGTGCCAGCAGTTTCGCCGGGACAGGGAGCTACGAGCAGTACTTC. Its protein is CASSFAGTGSYEQYF.

In its sample, this clonotype was seen a few times. The chain employs TRBV6-5 and TRBJ2-1, with 8 bases identical to TRBD1. Germline-derived CDR1 and CDR2 are MNHEY and SVGAGI. This CDR3 region has 16 residues. V dropped 0 bases and J dropped 4; count of bases not matched to a gene: 5. CDR3 nucleotide sequence: TGTGCCAGCAGTTACTCCTGGACAGGGTCTTACAATGAGCAGTTCTTC. Its protein is CASSYSWTGSYNEQFF.

This clonotype was picked up a small number of times. The chain couples TRBV11-2 to TRBJ2-4, with no clear D. Germline V gene lookup returns CDR1 SGHAT and CDR2 FQNNGV. The germline V and J ends were trimmed by 1 base and 0 bases, with 7 bases remaining between them. This CDR3 is 15 amino acids long. The CDR3 DNA reads as TGTGCCAGCAGCTTAGGTGCAGTAGCCAAAAACATTCAGTACTTC. This encodes CASSLGAVAKNIQYF.

The J gene is TRBJ2-1, the V gene TRBV28; D unclear. Trimming pared 4 bases from V and 12 bases from J, leaving 19 bases between. Germline CDR1 is MDHEN and CDR2 is SYDVKM. The CDR3 runs to 14 residues. CDR3 residues: CASSWAAVRTGQFF. The CDR3 DNA follows: TGTGCCAGCAGTTGGGCAGCAGTTAGAACTGGGCAGTTCTTC.

The CDR3 nucleotides are TGTGCCAGCAGCTCAAGACGGACCACAGATACGCAGTATTTT. This gives the protein CASSSRRTTDTQYF. This rearrangement joins TRBV7-6 to TRBJ2-3, with D hard to call. Trimming pared 4 bases from V and 2 bases from J, leaving 10 bases between. The CDR3 has 14 amino acids. Germline lookup yields CDR1 SGHVS and CDR2 FNYEAQ.

This chain links TRBV7-8 with TRBJ1-3; D remains unclear. Trimming shortened V by 1 base and J by 3 bases, and 7 bases separated the two germline ends. In germline, CDR1 is SGHVS, CDR2 FQNEAQ. The CDR3 extends over 14 amino acids. DNA of the CDR3: TGTGCCAGCAGCTTAGTCCAGGTTGGAAACACCATATATTTT. This sequence encodes CASSLVQVGNTIYF.

This clonotype showed up many times. The CDR3 protein is CASRSGVGLAAPQYV. In DNA form, the CDR3 reads TGTGCCAGCAGATCAGGGGTCGGATTAGCGGCGCCACAGTACGTC. The rearrangement links TRBV6-8 to TRBJ2-7; TRBD1 or TRBD2 may be the D gene (6 bases each). The V end was cut by 6 bases, the J end by 10 bases, with 25 bases between. The CDR3 sequence is 15 residues long. Per germline, CDR1 MNHGY and CDR2 SAAAGT.

This clonotype has at least ten counts. The V call is TRBV7-6, the J call TRBJ2-1; TRBD2 matches at 10 bases. The CDR3 spans 14 residues. Looked up from germline, CDR1 is SGHVS and CDR2 is FNYEAQ. V lost 4 bases to trimming and J lost 5 bases; unmatched junction nucleotides: 2. Here the CDR3 DNA reads TGTGCCAGCAGCTCTAGCGGGAGCGACAATGAGCAGTTCTTC. Translated: CASSSSGSDNEQFF.

This clonotype was observed a single time. The V gene is TRBV7-8, the J gene TRBJ2-3; maybe TRBD1 (8 bases). Trimming pared 11 bases from V and 2 bases from J, leaving 20 bases between. The CDR3 runs to 15 residues. Looked up from germline, CDR1 is SGHVS and CDR2 is FQNEAQ. The CDR3 loop reads CAGTTGQGVTDTQYF. The CDR3 DNA reads TGTGCCGGGACTACCGGACAGGGTGTCACAGATACGCAGTATTTT.

The V call is TRBV2, the J call TRBJ2-7; a possible D gene is TRBD2 (7 bases). In germline, CDR1 is SNHLY, CDR2 FYNNEI. The ends were cut back, 5 bases at V and 0 bases at J, with 17 bases in the middle. CDR3 length: 16 amino acids. CDR3 region: CASSIARGTSSYEQYF. The CDR3 region has the DNA TGTGCCAGCAGTATCGCGCGGGGGACAAGCTCCTACGAGCAGTACTTC.

This chain links TRBV20-1 with TRBJ2-2, with D possibly being TRBD1 (6 bases). Germline V gene lookup returns CDR1 DFQATT and CDR2 SNEGSKA (reference sequence). V was shortened by 0 bases and J by 1 base, with 15 bases between the two germline ends. The CDR3 is made up of 17 amino acids. CDR3 DNA: TGCAGTGCTAGAGATTCAAGGACAGCAGAGAACACCGGGGAGCTGTTTTTT. Amino acid sequence: CSARDSRTAENTGELFF.

The rearrangement joins TRBV7-9 to TRBJ2-3; D is uncertain. From germline, CDR1 is SEHNR and CDR2 FQNEAQ (reference sequence). Deletions cut 5 bases from V and 3 bases from J, with 15 bases between. The CDR3 covers 15 residues. CDR3 loop: CASSSRTPRTDTQYF. CDR3 in DNA: TGTGCCAGCAGCAGCCGGACCCCTCGGACAGATACGCAGTATTTT.

This clonotype has a handful of counts. V gene TRBV7-9 combines with J gene TRBJ2-5; D gene unclear. CDR1 and CDR2 from the germline V gene are SEHNR and FQNEAQ (reference sequence). The CDR3 spans 14 residues. V was clipped by 2 bases and J by 5 bases, with 12 bases between them. DNA of the CDR3: TGTGCCAGCAGCTTAATCGGCAGCAGGGAGACCCAGTACTTC. Translated, it gives CASSLIGSRETQYF.

This clonotype was observed at least ten times. The chain is built from TRBV7-2 and TRBJ2-1; TRBD2 agrees at 8 bases. CDR3 length: 17 residues. Germline V gene lookup returns CDR1 SGHTA and CDR2 FQGNSA. Unmatched junction bases numbered 21, after V lost 8 bases and J lost 9 bases. CDR3 DNA: TGTGCCAGCGGAGCACTCTTCACTAGCGGACTAGGCGTTGAGCAGTTCTTC. This gives the protein CASGALFTSGLGVEQFF.

The chain joins TRBV20-1 to TRBJ2-1; 9 bases are shared with TRBD2. CDR1 is DFQATT and CDR2 is SNEGSKA in the germline V gene (reference sequence). The V segment lost 7 bases and the J segment 7 bases; nucleotides outside the gene matches: 14. The CDR3 extends over 15 amino acids. This CDR3 is CSVLGGSGSVNEQFF. CDR3 in DNA: TGCAGTGTCCTAGGGGGTAGCGGGAGTGTGAATGAGCAGTTCTTC.

Concerning this clonotype itself: It may be a read error: a sequence one base away is much more abundant. The rearrangement uses TRBV7-2 and TRBJ2-7; 10 bases align to TRBD1. Germline trimming cut 5 bases from V and 6 bases from J; bases unmatched to any gene: 13. The V gene's germline CDR1 is SGHTA and CDR2 FQGNSA. CDR3 length: 16 residues. CDR3 DNA: TGTGCCAGCAGCGTTGGCCCCCGGGACAGGGGATGCGAGCAGTACTTC. It specifies CASSVGPRDRGCEQYF.

The rearrangement links TRBV20-1 to TRBJ2-2; TRBD2 aligns across 13 bases. The V segment lost 6 bases and the J segment 0 bases; nucleotides outside the gene matches: 10. CDR1 is DFQATT and CDR2 is SNEGSKA in the germline V gene (reference sequence). The CDR3 sequence is 18 residues long. The CDR3 spells CSARYGTSGAANTGELFF. CDR3 in DNA: TGCAGTGCCCGATATGGGACTAGCGGGGCCGCGAACACCGGGGAGCTGTTTTTT.

The rearrangement uses TRBV7-2 and TRBJ2-7; D might be TRBD2 (5 bases). The CDR3 is 13 residues long. Germline values: CDR1 SGHTA, CDR2 FQGNSA. Trimming took off 4 bases at V and 3 bases at J, with 10 bases between the two ends. This CDR3 reads CASSSSSYYEQYF. In DNA, the CDR3 is TGTGCCAGCAGCTCGTCTAGCTACTACGAGCAGTACTTC.

The chain employs TRBV19 and TRBJ2-5; D ambiguous. CDR1 is LNHDA, CDR2 SQIVND, per germline (reference sequence). The CDR3 length is 13 residues. Deletions cut 4 bases from V and 1 base from J, with 7 bases between. The CDR3 DNA reads as TGTGCCAGTAGTACTCCTTTCCAAGAGACCCAGTACTTC. Its translation: CASSTPFQETQYF.

This clonotype was observed a few times. V usage is TRBV6-2 or TRBV6-3 and J usage is TRBJ2-3; 7 bases are a match to TRBD1. The CDR3 has 17 amino acids. Germline CDR1 and CDR2: MNHEY and SVGEGT. The V gene end was trimmed by 6 bases and the J gene end by 1 base; junction bases not matched to a gene: 13. CDR3 sequence (DNA): TGTGCCAGCAGACAACACAGGGGACGGGTTGGCACAGATACGCAGTATTTT. It translates to CASRQHRGRVGTDTQYF.

This chain links TRBV12-5 with TRBJ1-5; D not resolved. The CDR3 runs 13 residues. The germline gives CDR1 LGHNT, CDR2 FRNRAP. Trimming cost V 4 bases and J 6 bases, with 10 bases left between them. The CDR3: CASGWSEAQPQHF. CDR3 nucleotide sequence: TGTGCTAGTGGTTGGTCCGAGGCTCAGCCCCAGCATTTT.

This clonotype was picked up a small number of times. This chain connects TRBV11-2 to TRBJ2-2; D remains unclear. The germline V gene encodes CDR1 SGHAT and CDR2 FQNNGV. This CDR3 is 14 amino acids long. V gave up 1 base and J gave up 5 bases, with 8 bases separating them. CDR3 sequence: CASSLAARTGELFF. The CDR3 nucleotides are TGTGCCAGCAGCTTAGCGGCGAGGACCGGGGAGCTGTTTTTT.

J is TRBJ1-1 and V is TRBV7-9; D is unclear. V was trimmed by 4 bases and J by 8 bases, leaving 14 bases between them. The CDR3 totals 13 residues. Germline assignment: CDR1 SEHNR and CDR2 FQNEAQ (reference sequence). The CDR3 coding sequence is TGTGCCAGCAGCTCCGAGATCAGGCCCGAAGCTTTCTTT. Its protein is CASSSEIRPEAFF.

The chain links TRBV5-1 to TRBJ2-5; D not resolved. The CDR3 totals 16 residues. Trimming left V 2 bases short and J 4 bases short, with 18 bases between. The germline gives CDR1 SGHRS, CDR2 YFSETQ. The CDR3 region is CASSFNPESARETQYF. As DNA, the CDR3 is TGCGCCAGCAGCTTCAACCCGGAGAGCGCGAGAGAGACCCAGTACTTC.

This clonotype was seen repeatedly, ten times or more. V is TRBV7-9 and J is TRBJ1-5; D remains ambiguous. Germline lookup yields CDR1 SEHNR and CDR2 FQNEAQ (reference sequence). This CDR3 comprises 15 residues. V was pared by 1 base and J by 3 bases, with 10 bases between. CDR3 protein: CASSLGGGNNQPQHF. CDR3 DNA sequence: TGTGCCAGCAGCTTAGGGGGTGGGAACAATCAGCCCCAGCATTTT.

V is TRBV12-3 or TRBV12-4 and J is TRBJ2-3; 7 positions agree with TRBD2. This CDR3 has 13 residues. The CDR3 region is CPQREGNTDTQYF. The CDR3 DNA reads as TGTCCCCAGCGGGAAGGGAACACAGATACGCAGTATTTT.

J is TRBJ2-3 and V is TRBV7-2; D not certain. The CDR3 extends over 12 amino acids. V lost 6 bases and J lost 4, with 8 bases in between. CDR1 is SGHTA and CDR2 is FQGNSA in the germline V gene. The CDR3 bases are TGTGCCAGCAGTCTCACGGCAGATACGCAGTATTTT. Its translation: CASSLTADTQYF.

The chain combines TRBV20-1 with TRBJ1-2, with 9 bases aligning to TRBD1. CDR3 length: 13 residues. The germline V gene has CDR1 DFQATT and CDR2 SNEGSKA (reference sequence). V dropped 6 bases and J dropped 5; count of bases not matched to a gene: 7. CDR3 residues: CSATPGTGYGYTF. The CDR3 DNA reads as TGCAGTGCAACACCCGGGACAGGGTATGGCTACACCTTC.

This clonotype turned up a few times. The genes are TRBV6-2 or TRBV6-3 and TRBJ2-7; no reliable D call. The CDR3 runs 14 residues. Germline CDR1 MNHEY, CDR2 SVGEGT. V was pared by 5 bases and J by 0 bases, with 11 bases between. This CDR3 reads CASSKRADSYEQYF. The CDR3 DNA follows: TGTGCCAGCAGTAAAAGGGCCGACTCCTACGAGCAGTACTTC.

This clonotype was found a few times. The rearrangement links TRBV19 to TRBJ1-4, with D possibly TRBD1 on 5 matching bases. Deletions cut 9 bases from V and 4 bases from J, with 15 bases between. Looked up from germline, CDR1 is LNHDA and CDR2 is SQIVND (reference sequence). This CDR3 contains 14 residues. CDR3 DNA: TGTGCCAGCGCCCTCGGGACGGGTAATGAAAAACTGTTTTTT. It translates to CASALGTGNEKLFF.

The chain couples TRBV7-2 to TRBJ2-3; 10 bases are a match to TRBD2. CDR1 and CDR2 (germline): SGHTA, FQGNSA. V lost 4 bases, J lost 0 bases, and 13 bases stayed unmatched. This CDR3 is built from 19 residues. The CDR3 spells CASSSTGTSVAPSTDTQYF. Written as DNA, the CDR3 is TGTGCCAGCAGCTCTACCGGGACTAGCGTAGCCCCTAGCACAGATACGCAGTATTTT.